Presented here are 2 T cell receptor beta chains from one specimen sequenced in a study of T cells in women clearing cervical HPV infection. Generated by immunoSEQ multiplex PCR, the TCRdb table keeps only in-frame clones and is missing some. The sample has roughly 38,000 clones. The sequenced sample was blood buffy coat. The receptor source for this set is a woman aged 18-70 years with a cervical HPV16 infection that either progressed to CIN3+ or cleared (not recorded which).

Regarding this clone: The read is 3 residues too short to cover the CDR3 end, so that end is filled in from the germline J gene. The chain couples TRBV7-9 to TRBJ1-4, with a weak D call TRBD1 (6 bases). This CDR3 is 15 amino acids long. Germline assignment: CDR1 SEHNR and CDR2 FQNEAQ (reference sequence). The CDR3 spells CASRDSGGGGSPLFF. Partial CDR3 DNA: TGTGCCAGCAGAGACTCTGGGGGCGGGGGTTCACCA.

As to this clone: Read coverage stops 3 residues before the CDR3 terminus; the germline J gene supplies the remainder. V usage is TRBV20-1 and J usage is TRBJ1-1; no definite D call. The CDR3 is 14 residues long. Trimming removed 6 bases from V and 1 base from J, with 15 bases in between. Germline V gene sequence: CDR1 DFQATT, CDR2 SNEGSKA (reference sequence). Partial CDR3 DNA: TGCAGTGCCGCAGATATACCAGGGAACACTGAA. Translating gives CSAADIPGNTE. The full CDR3 is CSAADIPGNTEAFF.